One sample yielded the 27 T cell receptor beta chains listed below, sequenced in a study of siplizumab effects on memory and regulatory T cells. TCRdb's table, derived via immunoSEQ multiplex PCR, lists solely in-frame clones and lacks some. The data show around 97,000 clones, around 94% seen once. Input material: non-Treg CD4+ T cells sorted from blood. The receptors were gathered from a human donor in good health.

The chain links TRBV18 to TRBJ2-5; perhaps TRBD1 as D (5 bases). Germline loops: CDR1 KGHSH, CDR2 LQKENI. Trimming removed 3 bases at V and 5 bases at J, with 13 bases between. This CDR3 contains 14 residues. Written as DNA, the CDR3 is TGTGCCAGCTCACCTCTAGGGCAGGGTGAGACCCAGTACTTC. As protein: CASSPLGQGETQYF.

This chain uses TRBV28 with TRBJ2-3; 11 bases are a match to TRBD1. V gave up 7 bases and J gave up 14 bases; unmatched junction bases: 8. Germline CDR1 MDHEN, CDR2 SYDVKM. This CDR3 is 12 amino acids long. CDR3 loop: CASNRDRGRGYF. The CDR3, as DNA: TGTGCCAGCAACCGGGACAGGGGGAGGGGGTATTTT.

This clone was observed a handful of times. The genes are TRBV10-3 and TRBJ1-5, with no clear D. The CDR3 contains 14 residues. Germline values: CDR1 ENHRY, CDR2 SYGVKD. Deletions cut 5 bases from V and 5 bases from J, with 13 bases between. CDR3 sequence: CAISLAISDQPQHF. In DNA, the CDR3 is TGTGCCATCAGTCTAGCGATCTCGGATCAGCCCCAGCATTTT.

The chain uses TRBV9 and TRBJ2-5; TRBD1 aligns across 12 bases. Germline-derived CDR1 and CDR2 are SGDLS and YYNGEE. CDR3 size: 16 residues. With V trimmed by 4 bases and J by 5 bases, 9 bases remained unmatched. CDR3 sequence reads: CASSPGTGGILETQYF. The CDR3 coding sequence is TGTGCCAGCAGCCCAGGGACAGGGGGCATTTTGGAGACCCAGTACTTC. The full variable domain, rest sourced from reference TRBV9 and TRBJ2-5, is DSGVTQTPKHLITATGQRVTLRCSPRSGDLSVYWYQQSLDQGLQFLIQYYNGEERAKGNILERFSAQQFPDLHSELNLSSLELGDSALYFCASSPGTGGILETQYFGPGTRLLVL.

The chain has TRBV5-1 and TRBJ2-5; D might be TRBD1 or TRBD2, each matching 5 bases. The J call may be wrong; the DNA end is better matched by TRBJ2-7. The germline V gene encodes CDR1 SGHRS and CDR2 YFSETQ. The CDR3 is 13 amino acids. CDR3 sequence (DNA): TGCGCCAGCAGCAGGGACGGGACCTACGAGCAGTACTTC. Amino acid sequence: CASSRDGTYEQYF.

The rearrangement links TRBV29-1 to TRBJ2-1; 8 bases agree with TRBD1. The CDR3 length is 18 residues. The junction had 16 bases not matched to a gene; V was cut back by 5 bases and J by 1 base. Germline V lookup: CDR1 SQVTM, CDR2 ANQGSEA. This chain's CDR3 is CSVSQAGTGGYSYNEQFF. CDR3 in DNA: TGCAGCGTTTCACAAGCCGGGACAGGAGGTTATTCCTACAATGAGCAGTTCTTC.

This chain joins TRBV5-1 and TRBJ1-1, with 8 bases that match TRBD1. V gave up 0 bases and J gave up 6 bases; unmatched junction bases: 10. The CDR3 consists of 16 residues. Germline CDR1 is SGHRS and CDR2 is YFSETQ. Here the CDR3 reads CASSLGQGAIRAEAFF. CDR3 nucleotide sequence: TGCGCCAGCAGCTTGGGGCAGGGGGCCATTAGAGCTGAAGCTTTCTTT. The entire variable domain, with the rest obtained from reference TRBV5-1 and TRBJ1-1, is as follows: KAGVTQTPRYLIKTRGQQVTLSCSPISGHRSVSWYQQTPGQGLQFLFEYFSETQRNKGNFPGRFSGRQFSNSRSEMNVSTLELGDSALYLCASSLGQGAIRAEAFFGQGTRLTVV.

This chain connects TRBV27 to TRBJ1-4; D call uncertain. Germline loops: CDR1 MNHEY, CDR2 SMNVEV (reference sequence). The CDR3 length is 16 residues. V was cut by 5 bases and J by 8 bases, with 21 bases left in between. The CDR3 spells CASSPLGRPLNEKLFF. The CDR3 nucleotides are TGTGCCAGCAGTCCCCTCGGGAGACCCTTGAACGAAAAACTGTTTTTT.

The chain joins TRBV6-5 to TRBJ1-5; 7 bases line up with TRBD1. This CDR3 comprises 15 residues. The J segment lost 5 bases and the V segment lost 2 bases, leaving 6 bases of the junction unmatched. Looked up from germline, CDR1 is MNHEY and CDR2 is SVGAGI. CDR3: CASSYTTGSDQPQHF. The CDR3 nucleotides are TGTGCCAGCAGTTACACGACAGGGTCGGATCAGCCCCAGCATTTT.

The rearrangement uses TRBV18 and TRBJ2-3; perhaps TRBD1 as D (6 bases). Germline values: CDR1 KGHSH, CDR2 LQKENI. Trimming shortened V by 1 base and J by 5 bases, and 13 bases separated the two germline ends. The CDR3 loop spans 15 amino acids. The CDR3 spells CASSPRTAVEDTQYF. The CDR3, as DNA: TGTGCCAGCTCACCACGGACAGCTGTGGAAGATACGCAGTATTTT.

The genes are TRBV19 and TRBJ2-3; 8 bases align to TRBD2. V gave up 3 bases and J gave up 3 bases; unmatched junction bases: 17. This CDR3 has 19 residues. Germline V lookup: CDR1 LNHDA, CDR2 SQIVND (reference sequence). The chain's CDR3 is CASSINWLAGGVRTDTQYF. For the CDR3, the DNA is TGTGCCAGTAGTATCAACTGGCTAGCGGGCGGTGTTCGTACAGATACGCAGTATTTT.

CDR3 sequence (DNA): TGTGCCAGCAGCAACCGTCCTAGCGGGAGGGCTTATTTTGAGCAGTTCTTC. This encodes CASSNRPSGRAYFEQFF. The chain links TRBV9 to TRBJ2-1; 12 positions match TRBD2. The CDR3 runs 17 residues. The J segment lost 9 bases and the V segment lost 4 bases, leaving 14 bases of the junction unmatched. In germline, CDR1 is SGDLS, CDR2 YYNGEE.

The V call is TRBV5-1, the J call TRBJ1-2, with 8 positions matching TRBD1. This CDR3 contains 15 residues. V shed 3 bases and J 5 bases; nucleotides not matched to a gene: 9. In germline, CDR1 is SGHRS, CDR2 YFSETQ. This CDR3 is CASSSTGTGGYGYTF. The CDR3 region has the DNA TGCGCCAGCAGCTCCACCGGGACAGGAGGTTATGGCTACACCTTC. Based on the CDR3 plus reference TRBV5-1 and TRBJ1-2, the full variable domain is KAGVTQTPRYLIKTRGQQVTLSCSPISGHRSVSWYQQTPGQGLQFLFEYFSETQRNKGNFPGRFSGRQFSNSRSEMNVSTLELGDSALYLCASSSTGTGGYGYTFGSGTRLTVV.

The V gene is TRBV27, the J gene TRBJ2-5; either TRBD1 or TRBD2 may supply D (5 bases each). The CDR3 extends over 15 amino acids. Germline-derived CDR1 and CDR2 are MNHEY and SMNVEV (reference sequence). Trimming took off 5 bases at V and 1 base at J, with 14 bases between the two ends. CDR3 in amino acids: CASSTGGLSQETQYF. Here the CDR3 DNA reads TGTGCCAGCAGTACAGGAGGTCTCTCCCAAGAGACCCAGTACTTC.

This chain uses TRBV30 with TRBJ1-6, with unresolved D. CDR3 length: 12 residues. Looked up from germline, CDR1 is GTSNPN and CDR2 is SVGIG (reference sequence). Trimming cost V 5 bases and J 3 bases, with 5 bases left between them. The CDR3 loop is CAWGHYNSPLHF. CDR3 coding DNA: TGTGCCTGGGGCCACTATAATTCACCCCTCCACTTT.

The rearrangement joins TRBV27 to TRBJ2-3; TRBD1 might be the D (6 bases). CDR3 length: 13 residues. Trimming cost V 5 bases and J 8 bases, with 14 bases left between them. Looked up from germline, CDR1 is MNHEY and CDR2 is SMNVEV (reference sequence). CDR3 amino acids: CASSRQDLATQYF. DNA for the CDR3: TGTGCCAGCAGTAGACAGGACCTAGCTACGCAGTATTTT.

This clone was picked up one time. In DNA, the CDR3 is TGTGCCAGCAGCTTAGACCCCGGGACGAACTACGAGCAGTACTTC. It yields the protein CASSLDPGTNYEQYF. The chain carries TRBV11-2 and TRBJ2-7; either TRBD1 or TRBD2 may supply D (5 bases each). The V gene's germline CDR1 is SGHAT and CDR2 FQNNGV. V lost 0 bases, J lost 3 bases, and 12 bases lay in between. The CDR3 has 15 amino acids.

V is TRBV19 and J is TRBJ1-2; no firm D call. The CDR3 sequence is 13 residues long. The germline V gene encodes CDR1 LNHDA and CDR2 SQIVND (reference sequence). V lost 6 bases and J lost 2, with 10 bases in between. Here the CDR3 reads CASSPLGNYGYTF. The CDR3 DNA sequence: TGTGCCAGTAGCCCCTTGGGCAACTATGGCTACACCTTC.

The chain links TRBV30 to TRBJ2-7; D is ambiguous. This CDR3 region has 11 residues. From germline, CDR1 is GTSNPN and CDR2 SVGIG (reference sequence). Trimming shortened V by 1 base and J by 4 bases, and 5 bases separated the two germline ends. The CDR3 nucleotides are TGTGCCTGGAGTGAAGCTTACGAGCAGTACTTC. This codes for CAWSEAYEQYF. Together with reference TRBV30 and TRBJ2-7, the CDR3 gives the full variable domain: SQTIHQWPATLVQPVGSPLSLECTVEGTSNPNLYWYRQAAGRGLQLLFYSVGIGQISSEVPQNLSASRPQDRQFILSSKKLLLSDSGFYLCAWSEAYEQYFGPGTRLTVT.

The chain employs TRBV18 and TRBJ2-1; TRBD1 or TRBD2 may be the D gene (5 bases each). Between the trimmed V and J ends, which lost 0 bases and 6 bases, there was a span of 9 bases. This CDR3 is 14 amino acids long. Germline V gives CDR1 KGHSH, CDR2 LQKENI. Here the CDR3 reads CASSPPGPVNEQFF. The CDR3 nucleotides read TGTGCCAGCTCACCACCGGGACCTGTCAATGAGCAGTTCTTC.

This chain joins TRBV9 and TRBJ1-2; D unresolved. The V gene lost 0 bases and the J gene lost 5 bases, with 20 bases spanning the gap. Germline-derived CDR1 and CDR2 are SGDLS and YYNGEE. The CDR3 loop spans 17 amino acids. This CDR3 reads CASSVGADSRGWYGYTF. As DNA, the CDR3 is TGTGCCAGCAGCGTAGGGGCAGACTCCCGAGGGTGGTATGGCTACACCTTC.

Here the CDR3 reads CASSRTSGQETQYF. As DNA, the CDR3 is TGCGCCAGCAGCCGGACTAGCGGACAAGAGACCCAGTACTTC. The chain recombines TRBV5-1 with TRBJ2-5; the match to TRBD2 covers 10 bases. The CDR3 totals 14 residues. Looked up from germline, CDR1 is SGHRS and CDR2 is YFSETQ. J gave up 2 bases and V 4 bases, and 2 bases lay outside the gene matches.

V and J are TRBV6-1 and TRBJ2-7, with TRBD1 matching 8 bases. This CDR3 is 14 amino acids long. CDR1 and CDR2 from the germline V gene are MNHNS and SASEGT. V dropped 6 bases and J dropped 1; count of bases not matched to a gene: 5. CDR3: CASRDRGWSYEQYF. The CDR3 nucleotides are TGTGCCAGCAGAGACAGGGGTTGGTCCTACGAGCAGTACTTC.

This clone was seen a single time. The V gene is TRBV29-1, the J gene TRBJ2-7; 7 bases are a match to TRBD1. CDR3 length equals 13 residues. Germline CDR1 and CDR2: SQVTM and ANQGSEA. V lost 4 bases, J lost 2 bases, and 5 bases stayed unmatched. Here the CDR3 reads CSVAAGGAYEQYF. The CDR3 DNA follows: TGCAGCGTTGCCGCAGGGGGAGCCTACGAGCAGTACTTC.

The table lists this clone with a count of one. The chain recombines TRBV28 with TRBJ2-7, with 9 bases lining up with TRBD1. CDR1 is MDHEN, CDR2 SYDVKM, per germline. This CDR3 region has 18 residues. The V segment lost 2 bases and the J segment 4 bases; nucleotides outside the gene matches: 15. In DNA form, the CDR3 reads TGTGCCAGCAGTTTAGGGGGCTACAGGGGGCTGCCGAGTTACGAGCAGTACTTC. Encoded protein: CASSLGGYRGLPSYEQYF.

This sequence joins TRBV5-1 and TRBJ2-7; 7 nucleotides match TRBD2. Per germline, CDR1 SGHRS and CDR2 YFSETQ. The CDR3 consists of 15 residues. Losses at the gene ends were 4 bases for V and 0 bases for J; bases not matched to a gene: 7. The CDR3 here is CASSLGGDLSYEQYF. DNA of the CDR3: TGCGCCAGCAGCCTTGGGGGGGACCTCTCCTACGAGCAGTACTTC.

The rearrangement joins TRBV6-1 to TRBJ1-2; possible D gene TRBD1, 6 bases. V dropped 6 bases and J dropped 8 bases, with 16 bases sitting between them. The CDR3 loop spans 13 amino acids. Per the germline V gene, CDR1 is MNHNS and CDR2 is SASEGT. The CDR3: CASRGQPGLGYTF. The DNA for the CDR3 is TGTGCCAGCAGAGGACAGCCCGGGCTAGGCTACACCTTC.